Each of the 27 T cell receptor beta chains below was sequenced from the same sample in a study of shared T cell receptors in the human thymus. The table came from immunoSEQ multiplex PCR; TCRdb's copy has only in-frame clones and leaves some out. Altogether around 67,000 clones are present, roughly 96% being singletons, with the ten largest covering around 0.033%. Sample: thymocytes. The receptors stem from a human donor.

This chain connects TRBV14 to TRBJ1-4; 7 positions agree with TRBD1. V was clipped by 4 bases and J by 7 bases; unmatched bases: 6. The germline V gene has CDR1 SGHDN and CDR2 FVKESK. The CDR3 spans 14 residues. CDR3 sequence: CASSPRQGTEKLFF. Written as DNA, the CDR3 is TGTGCCAGCAGCCCCCGACAGGGTACTGAAAAACTGTTTTTT.

The gene calls are TRBV29-1 and TRBJ1-5; no clear D. The CDR3 is 10 amino acids. V lost 6 bases and J lost 6, with 6 bases in between. Germline V gene sequence: CDR1 SQVTM, CDR2 ANQGSEA. The CDR3 DNA sequence: TGCAGCGTAGGCCCTCAGCCCCAGCATTTT. Residues: CSVGPQPQHF.

V gene TRBV12-5 combines with J gene TRBJ1-2, with unresolved D. The CDR3 has 14 residues. The V and J ends lost 6 bases and 7 bases respectively, with 18 bases between them. Germline loops: CDR1 LGHNT, CDR2 FRNRAP. This chain's CDR3 is CASGPFLRASGYTF. The CDR3 DNA reads as TGTGCTAGTGGCCCCTTTTTAAGGGCCAGTGGCTACACCTTC.

This chain uses TRBV4-3 with TRBJ2-5, with D perhaps matching TRBD2 (6 bases). This CDR3 spans 14 amino acids. Between the trimmed V and J ends, which lost 4 bases and 7 bases, there was a span of 16 bases. From germline, CDR1 is LGHNA and CDR2 YSLEER. CDR3 sequence reads: CASSRGTHPGTQYF. The CDR3 DNA reads TGCGCCAGCAGCCGAGGGACTCACCCGGGGACCCAGTACTTC.

V gene TRBV12-5 combines with J gene TRBJ2-5, with TRBD2 as a possible D gene (5 bases). This CDR3 has 12 residues. V gave up 2 bases and J gave up 7 bases, with 8 bases separating them. CDR1 and CDR2 (germline): LGHNT, FRNRAP. This CDR3 is CASGLPRGTQYF. CDR3 bases: TGTGCTAGTGGTTTGCCCCGGGGGACCCAGTACTTC.

A note on this clone: This sample includes further DNA sequences coding for the same CDR3. The chain employs TRBV5-5 and TRBJ1-2, with D unresolved. V was pared by 0 bases and J by 4 bases, with 7 bases between. CDR3 length: 13 residues. Germline CDR1 and CDR2: SGHKS and YYEKEE (reference sequence). The CDR3 reads CASSLGGSYGYTF. The CDR3 DNA reads as TGTGCCAGCAGCTTGGGAGGGTCCTATGGCTACACCTTC.

The chain recombines TRBV5-1 with TRBJ2-3, with TRBD1 identical over 7 bases. Looked up from germline, CDR1 is SGHRS and CDR2 is YFSETQ. The V gene end was trimmed by 0 bases and the J gene end by 3 bases; junction bases not matched to a gene: 10. This CDR3 is built from 17 residues. The CDR3 region is CASSLDPGRRGTDTQYF. In DNA form, the CDR3 reads TGCGCCAGCAGCTTGGATCCCGGACGCAGGGGGACAGATACGCAGTATTTT. The variable domain in full, completed from reference TRBV5-1 and TRBJ2-3, reads KAGVTQTPRYLIKTRGQQVTLSCSPISGHRSVSWYQQTPGQGLQFLFEYFSETQRNKGNFPGRFSGRQFSNSRSEMNVSTLELGDSALYLCASSLDPGRRGTDTQYFGPGTRLTVL.

CDR3 in amino acids: CASRGLAGRTDTQYF. The CDR3 DNA reads TGTGCCAGCAGAGGACTAGCGGGGAGGACAGATACGCAGTATTTT. The chain uses TRBV9 and TRBJ2-3, with 12 bases identical to TRBD2. Germline V lookup: CDR1 SGDLS, CDR2 YYNGEE. The J segment lost 3 bases and the V segment lost 5 bases, leaving 4 bases of the junction unmatched. This CDR3 is 15 amino acids long.

V gene TRBV4-2 combines with J gene TRBJ2-7; 10 nucleotides match TRBD1. The V segment lost 3 bases and the J segment 5 bases; nucleotides outside the gene matches: 10. CDR3 length: 16 amino acids. Germline CDR1 and CDR2: LGHNA and YNFKEQ. In nucleotides, the CDR3 is TGTGCCAGCAGCCAGACCGACAGGGGGCTTACACACGAGCAGTACTTC. Its translation: CASSQTDRGLTHEQYF.

The rearrangement joins TRBV4-3 to TRBJ2-7; 8 bases map to TRBD1. The length of the CDR3 is 18 residues. The germline gives CDR1 LGHNA, CDR2 YSLEER. V shed 0 bases and J 0 bases; nucleotides not matched to a gene: 10. CDR3: CASSQEGRPGQGSYEQYF. The DNA for the CDR3 is TGCGCCAGCAGCCAAGAAGGACGCCCCGGACAGGGCTCCTACGAGCAGTACTTC.

This rearrangement joins TRBV2 to TRBJ2-5, with D unresolved. The ends were cut back, 4 bases at V and 4 bases at J, with 10 bases in the middle. Germline CDR1 SNHLY, CDR2 FYNNEI. The CDR3 contains 13 residues. The CDR3 loop is CASSVGVGETQYF. The CDR3 DNA reads TGTGCCAGCAGTGTAGGAGTAGGAGAGACCCAGTACTTC.

The table lists this clone with a count of one. This chain uses TRBV5-4 with TRBJ2-3; 16 nucleotides line up with TRBD2. This CDR3 region has 16 residues. Germline V gives CDR1 SGHNT, CDR2 YYREEE (reference sequence). The trim removed 3 bases at V and 5 bases at J, leaving 3 bases unmatched. The CDR3 coding sequence is TGTGCCAGCAGCTGGGGACTAGCGGGGGGGCAAGATACGCAGTATTTT. It codes for CASSWGLAGGQDTQYF.

The chain carries TRBV5-5 and TRBJ1-1, with 8 bases fitting TRBD1. There are 17 residues in the CDR3. Losses at the gene ends were 4 bases for V and 6 bases for J; bases not matched to a gene: 17. Germline V gene lookup returns CDR1 SGHKS and CDR2 YYEKEE (reference sequence). CDR3 protein: CASSGAGGRLIPAEAFF. In DNA form, the CDR3 reads TGTGCCAGCAGCGGAGCAGGGGGCAGACTAATCCCGGCTGAAGCTTTCTTT.

The chain couples TRBV11-2 to TRBJ2-5; TRBD2 agrees at 7 bases. The J call may not be correct, given that the DNA end is closer to TRBJ2-7. The CDR3 extends over 19 amino acids. The germline gives CDR1 SGHAT, CDR2 FQNNGV. The CDR3 reads CASSLEISPVAGVTYEQYF. The CDR3 coding sequence is TGTGCCAGCAGCTTAGAGATCAGCCCCGTGGCGGGGGTCACCTACGAGCAGTACTTC.

The V and J genes are TRBV19 and TRBJ1-5; TRBD1 agrees at 8 bases. V shed 5 bases, J shed 5 bases, and the junction held 8 bases outside the gene matches. Per the germline V gene, CDR1 is LNHDA and CDR2 is SQIVND (reference sequence). This CDR3 comprises 15 residues. The CDR3, as DNA: TGTGCCAGTAGTCGGTCAGGGGGCAAGGATCAGCCCCAGCATTTT. This translates into CASSRSGGKDQPQHF.

This rearrangement joins TRBV5-5 to TRBJ2-7; unclear D gene. CDR1 is SGHKS, CDR2 YYEKEE, per germline (reference sequence). The CDR3 runs 17 residues. V lost 0 bases and J lost 5, with 21 bases in between. The CDR3 is CASSLVLRSRVVDEQYF. The CDR3 region has the DNA TGTGCCAGCAGCTTGGTTTTGAGATCTAGGGTGGTCGACGAGCAGTACTTC.

This clone was recorded a few times. The CDR3 DNA reads as TGCAGTGCAAATCCGGGAAAAGCTTTCTTT. This gives the protein CSANPGKAFF. This rearrangement joins TRBV20-1 to TRBJ1-1; D unclear. CDR3 length equals 10 residues. From germline, CDR1 is DFQATT and CDR2 SNEGSKA (reference sequence). The germline V and J ends were trimmed by 6 bases and 9 bases, with 11 bases remaining between them.

The rearrangement links TRBV9 to TRBJ2-6, with 7 bases fitting TRBD2. The V gene's germline CDR1 is SGDLS and CDR2 YYNGEE. The CDR3 sequence is 19 residues long. With V trimmed by 1 base and J by 0 bases, 10 bases remained unmatched. The CDR3 loop reads CASSVFGYPGGSGANVLTF. The CDR3 region has the DNA TGTGCCAGCAGCGTATTCGGCTATCCGGGGGGCTCTGGGGCCAACGTCCTGACTTTC.

This clone was detected once. This chain connects TRBV7-3 to TRBJ2-1, with TRBD2 matching over 13 bases. The CDR3 is 17 amino acids. CDR1 and CDR2 (germline): SGHTA, FQGTGA. V shed 5 bases, J shed 3 bases, and the junction held 7 bases outside the gene matches. The CDR3 reads CASSPVGTSGDYNEQFF. CDR3 coding DNA: TGTGCCAGCAGCCCGGTGGGGACTAGCGGGGACTACAATGAGCAGTTCTTC.

The chain carries TRBV13 and TRBJ2-7; 11 bases fit TRBD1. The junction had 14 bases not matched to a gene; V was cut back by 5 bases and J by 2 bases. Germline V CDR1 and CDR2: PRHDT, FYEKMQ (reference sequence). This CDR3 is 18 amino acids long. The CDR3 DNA reads TGTGCCAGCAGCCCGACATTCGACCGGGACAGGGGGACCTACGAGCAGTACTTC. This encodes CASSPTFDRDRGTYEQYF.

Here the CDR3 reads CASSLKGIAGQGARETQYF. CDR3 DNA sequence: TGTGCCAGCAGCTTAAAAGGTATAGCCGGACAGGGGGCTCGAGAGACCCAGTACTTC. This sequence joins TRBV7-2 and TRBJ2-5; 11 nucleotides agree with TRBD1. The CDR3 has 19 amino acids. The germline CDR1 and CDR2 sequences are SGHTA and FQGNSA. V gave up 2 bases and J gave up 4 bases; unmatched junction bases: 15. The full variable domain, rest sourced from reference TRBV7-2 and TRBJ2-5, is GAGVSQSPSNKVTEKGKDVELRCDPISGHTALYWYRQSLGQGLEFLIYFQGNSAPDKSGLPSDRFSAERTGGSVSTLTIQRTQQEDSAVYLCASSLKGIAGQGARETQYFGPGTRLLVL.

This chain uses TRBV9 with TRBJ2-5; TRBD2 matches at 15 bases. V was pared by 3 bases and J by 2 bases, with 8 bases of the junction left unmatched. The germline V gene encodes CDR1 SGDLS and CDR2 YYNGEE. The CDR3 is 18 residues long. The CDR3 DNA reads TGTGCCAGCAGCGGAGGACTAGCGGGGGGGCCATGGCAAGAGACCCAGTACTTC. Translating it yields CASSGGLAGGPWQETQYF.

The CDR3 DNA reads as TGTGCCAGCAGCTTGCGTTTAGCGGGACAGGGCTACGAGCAGTACTTC. It yields the protein CASSLRLAGQGYEQYF. The chain employs TRBV5-6 and TRBJ2-7; weak D call: TRBD1 (9 bases). Germline loops: CDR1 SGHDT, CDR2 YYEEEE. V was pared by 1 base and J by 3 bases, with 17 bases between. This CDR3 region has 16 residues.

This rearrangement joins TRBV5-1 to TRBJ1-1; D remains unclear. Trimming left V 5 bases short and J 0 bases short, with 14 bases between. Germline CDR1 reads SGHRS; CDR2 reads YFSETQ. The CDR3 is 15 amino acids. The CDR3 protein is CASSGERILNTEAFF. The CDR3 bases are TGCGCCAGCAGTGGAGAACGGATCTTGAACACTGAAGCTTTCTTT. The whole variable domain, remainder taken from reference TRBV5-1 and TRBJ1-1, is KAGVTQTPRYLIKTRGQQVTLSCSPISGHRSVSWYQQTPGQGLQFLFEYFSETQRNKGNFPGRFSGRQFSNSRSEMNVSTLELGDSALYLCASSGERILNTEAFFGQGTRLTVV.

The chain uses TRBV6-1 and TRBJ1-5, with no clear D. Germline CDR1 reads MNHNS; CDR2 reads SASEGT. V gave up 2 bases and J gave up 0 bases, with 11 bases separating them. The CDR3 runs 16 residues. The CDR3 reads CASSESRRVSNQPQHF. The CDR3 bases are TGTGCCAGCAGTGAATCAAGGCGGGTTAGCAATCAGCCCCAGCATTTT.

V gene TRBV5-1 combines with J gene TRBJ2-5, with no clear D. The CDR3 consists of 13 residues. Trimming shortened V by 0 bases and J by 2 bases, and 5 bases separated the two germline ends. CDR1 is SGHRS, CDR2 YFSETQ, per germline. The CDR3 is CASSLVGQETQYF. The CDR3 DNA is TGCGCCAGCAGCTTGGTGGGGCAAGAGACCCAGTACTTC.

The chain carries TRBV7-3 and TRBJ1-5; no firm D call. This CDR3 has 17 amino acids. With 0 bases removed from V and 1 base from J, the gap between germline ends came to 13 bases. CDR1 and CDR2 (germline): SGHTA, FQGTGA. The CDR3 loop reads CASSLTSRESSNQPQHF. The DNA for the CDR3 is TGTGCCAGCAGCTTAACAAGTAGGGAATCAAGCAATCAGCCCCAGCATTTT.